A single TCR beta chain is shown here with its context. The target of this receptor is not known. No base-level quality is on record; no much larger clone is a single base apart. CDR1 SGHRS and CDR2 YFSETQ were looked up in the germline V gene. Taken from cysteine to phenylalanine, the CDR3 has 15 residues. The retained sequence is limited to the CDR3, 45 bases, with the frame set at the first base. Germline trimming: 4 bases from V, 4 bases from J; junction bases outside gene matches: 3. The data belong to a study of T cell responses to AZD1222 COVID-19 vaccine (dated by TCRdb to 2020 to 2022). Context from the whole study: A total of approximately 230 trial participants underwent TCR sequencing, of whom roughly 210 received two doses of AZD1222 and 26 received two doses of the MenACWY control vaccine. Trial participants were enrolled into age subgroups of 18-55, 56-69 and 70-plus years, which contained around 150, 28 and 57 TCR-sequenced participants, respectively. The full study reports these points: After two AZD1222 doses, spike-specific TCR breadth and depth were significantly higher than at day 0 and than in MenACWY recipients. The vaccine-associated CD4 TCRs covered the entire spike protein, and the dominant responses fell in regions 160-218 and 743-854. Conclusions about previously exposed vaccinees were limited because only a handful of AZD1222 recipients were SARS-CoV-2 seropositive at baseline. Most participants were white British and females outnumbered males, and the authors suggested that clonal diversity may have been underestimated. In the small 56-69-year group, the increase in depth fell short of significance, most likely because of low power. Reportedly, close to half of the unique spike-specific TCRs recognized epitopes lying outside the regions that are mutated in the B.1.351 and B.1.1.7 variants. Because no samples from the day 14 peak response were available, repertoires could be characterized only after the peak T cell response.

The sample's time point label, decoded: baseline before first vaccination. The label giving this sample's treatment or condition can be read as: meningococcal conjugate vaccine given as trial control. Vaccinee samples came from UK trials COV001 and COV002, including a single-blind randomized controlled phase 2/3 trial of AZD1222 (ChAdOx1 nCoV-19) in healthy adults. For TCRbeta chain sequencing, PBMC samples were collected from trial participants at day 0 and at day 28 after the second dose. The CDR3 regions of human TCRbeta chains were analyzed by immunosequencing. As for the authors' bioinformatics: Repertoire TCRs were matched against a reference library of SARS-CoV-2-specific TCRs generated with the MIRA antigen-specificity platform. Breadth meant the fraction of unique TCRs that were SARS-CoV-2-associated, whereas depth meant the fraction of total T cells that were SARS-CoV-2-associated. Each spike-specific TCR was assigned to its reactive spike region and to a CD4 or CD8 class using the MIRA data. Log10-transformed breadth and depth values were compared by one-way ANOVA with Sidak's multiple comparisons tests. What TCRdb holds here is the immuneACCESS table cut down to in-frame rearrangements. Part of the clones is not present; checked against another copy, under half of the missing clones reflect an unresolved V gene, and the others are unexplained. V, J and clone size reflect that table, while D and trimming were determined from the DNA. The sample table records some 130,000 clones; over 75% of these occur just once. Over 15% of the sample comes from the top ten.

The sequence is built from TRBV5-1 and TRBJ2-1; the central 12 bases match TRBD2. Specimen: peripheral blood, collected on day 0 of MenACWY control vaccination. The receptor was derived from an adult in good health. The DNA sequence follows: TGCGCCAGCAGCGCTCTAGCGGGAGGGTACAATGAGCAGTTCTTC. This yields the protein CASSALAGGYNEQFF.